The sequence of this T cell receptor beta chain was determined in a study of blood T cells in healthy people across ages. Then a second PCR, running roughly 7 to 11 cycles, was carried out with a sample-barcoded 5' primer and a J-beta primer mix. Each TCR beta cDNA got a 12-nucleotide random molecular identifier. TCRdb re-called the 5' RACE reads with MiXCR, one entry per CDR3 protein. The sample has some 1.4 million distinct CDR3 sequences, 42% seen once; the top ten hold roughly 7.9%. Details on this clonotype: The target antigen is unknown.

Findings of the study overall: Aged donors had fewer naive CD4+ cells and lower diversity than long-lived donors.

Total RNA extraction produced at least 5.5 micrograms (per sample) for the study. The CDR3 has 17 residues. Trimming stripped 0 bases from V and 2 bases from J, with 15 bases between. The germline V gene has CDR1 SGDLS and CDR2 YYNGEE. Sequenced input: blood. The TCR originated in a woman between 18 and 29 years old in good health. This chain uses TRBV9 with TRBJ2-1, with TRBD2 as a possible D gene (6 bases). The CDR3 nucleotides are TGTGCCAGCAGCGTAGGGGGAGGCACCGCTGCCTACAATGAGCAGTTCTTC. Residues: CASSVGGGTAAYNEQFF.